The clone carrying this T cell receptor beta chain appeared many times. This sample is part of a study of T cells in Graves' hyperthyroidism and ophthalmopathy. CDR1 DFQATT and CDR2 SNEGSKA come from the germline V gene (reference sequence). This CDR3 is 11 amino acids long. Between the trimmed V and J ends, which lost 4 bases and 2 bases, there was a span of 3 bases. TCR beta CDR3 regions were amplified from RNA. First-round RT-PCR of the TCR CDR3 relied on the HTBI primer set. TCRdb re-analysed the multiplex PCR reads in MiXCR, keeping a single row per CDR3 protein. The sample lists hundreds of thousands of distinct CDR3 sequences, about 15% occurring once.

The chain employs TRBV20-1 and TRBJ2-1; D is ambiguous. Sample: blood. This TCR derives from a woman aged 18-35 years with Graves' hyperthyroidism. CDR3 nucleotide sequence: TGCAGTGCTATCCCCTACAATGAGCAGTTCTTC. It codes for CSAIPYNEQFF.